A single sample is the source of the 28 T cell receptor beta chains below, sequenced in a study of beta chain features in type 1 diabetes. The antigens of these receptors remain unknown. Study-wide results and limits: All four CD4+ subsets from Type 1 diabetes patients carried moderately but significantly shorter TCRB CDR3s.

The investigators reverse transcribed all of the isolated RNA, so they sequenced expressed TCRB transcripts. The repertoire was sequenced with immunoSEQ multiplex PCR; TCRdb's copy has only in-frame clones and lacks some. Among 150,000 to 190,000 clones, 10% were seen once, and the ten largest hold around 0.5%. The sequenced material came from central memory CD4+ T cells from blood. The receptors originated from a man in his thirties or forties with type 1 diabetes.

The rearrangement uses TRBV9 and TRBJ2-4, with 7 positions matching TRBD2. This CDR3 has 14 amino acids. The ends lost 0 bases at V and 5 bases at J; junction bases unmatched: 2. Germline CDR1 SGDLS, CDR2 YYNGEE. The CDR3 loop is CASSVGGSENIQYF. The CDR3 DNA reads TGTGCCAGCAGCGTAGGCGGGAGCGAAAACATTCAGTACTTC.

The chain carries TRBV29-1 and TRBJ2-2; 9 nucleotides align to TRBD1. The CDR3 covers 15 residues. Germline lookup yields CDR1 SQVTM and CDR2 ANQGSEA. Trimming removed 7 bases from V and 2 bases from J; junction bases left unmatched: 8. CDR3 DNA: TGCAGCGCCCTCTTGGGACAGGGAAACACCGGGGAGCTGTTTTTT. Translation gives CSALLGQGNTGELFF.

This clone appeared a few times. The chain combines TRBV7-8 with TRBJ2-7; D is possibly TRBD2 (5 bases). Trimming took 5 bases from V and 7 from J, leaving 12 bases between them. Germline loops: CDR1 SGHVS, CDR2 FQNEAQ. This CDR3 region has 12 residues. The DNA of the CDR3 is TGTGCCAGCAGCCCATCGGGGTGGGAGCAGTACTTC. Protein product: CASSPSGWEQYF.

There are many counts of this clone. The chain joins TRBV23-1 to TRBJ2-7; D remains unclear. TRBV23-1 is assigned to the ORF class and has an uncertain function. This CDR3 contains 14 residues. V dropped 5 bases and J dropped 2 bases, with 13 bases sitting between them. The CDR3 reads CASSTGCDPYEQYF. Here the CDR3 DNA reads TGCGCCAGCAGTACCGGGTGTGATCCCTACGAGCAGTACTTC.

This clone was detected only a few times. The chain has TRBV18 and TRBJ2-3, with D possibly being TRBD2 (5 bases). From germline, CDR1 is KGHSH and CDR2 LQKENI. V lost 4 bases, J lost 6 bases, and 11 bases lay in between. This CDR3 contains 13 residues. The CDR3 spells CASSLRTSDTQYF. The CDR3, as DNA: TGTGCCAGCTCACTTAGGACTTCCGATACGCAGTATTTT.

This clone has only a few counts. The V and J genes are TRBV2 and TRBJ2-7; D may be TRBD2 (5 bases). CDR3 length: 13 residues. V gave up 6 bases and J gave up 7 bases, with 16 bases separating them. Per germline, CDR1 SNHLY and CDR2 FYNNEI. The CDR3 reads CASRASPLGEQYF. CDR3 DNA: TGTGCCAGCAGGGCTAGCCCACTGGGGGAGCAGTACTTC.

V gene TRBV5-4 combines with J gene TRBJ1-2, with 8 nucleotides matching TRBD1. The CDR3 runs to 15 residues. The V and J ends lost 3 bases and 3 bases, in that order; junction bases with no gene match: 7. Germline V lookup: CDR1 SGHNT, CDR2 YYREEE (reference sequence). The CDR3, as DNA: TGTGCCAGCAGCTCGCGGCAGGGGGCAGACTATGGCTACACCTTC. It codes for CASSSRQGADYGYTF.

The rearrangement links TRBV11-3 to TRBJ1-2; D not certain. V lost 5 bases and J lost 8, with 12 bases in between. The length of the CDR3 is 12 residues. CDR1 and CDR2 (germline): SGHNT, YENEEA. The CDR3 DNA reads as TGTGCCAGCAGCCGAGGAGGTTACGGCTACACCTTC. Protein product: CASSRGGYGYTF.

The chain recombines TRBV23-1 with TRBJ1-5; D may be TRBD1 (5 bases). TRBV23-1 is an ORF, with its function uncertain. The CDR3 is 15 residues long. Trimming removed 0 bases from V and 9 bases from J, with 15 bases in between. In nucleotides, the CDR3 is TGCGCCAGCAGTCAATCGGGGCCCGTGAAAGGGCCCCAGCATTTT. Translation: CASSQSGPVKGPQHF.

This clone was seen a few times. CDR3 loop: CASSSGQGHEQYF. DNA for the CDR3: TGTGCCAGCAGTTCGGGACAGGGCCACGAGCAGTACTTC. The chain links TRBV27 to TRBJ2-7, with 9 bases identical to TRBD1. CDR3 size: 13 residues. With 4 bases clipped from V and 5 bases from J, the junction kept 3 bases outside the gene matches. Germline lookup yields CDR1 MNHEY and CDR2 SMNVEV (reference sequence).

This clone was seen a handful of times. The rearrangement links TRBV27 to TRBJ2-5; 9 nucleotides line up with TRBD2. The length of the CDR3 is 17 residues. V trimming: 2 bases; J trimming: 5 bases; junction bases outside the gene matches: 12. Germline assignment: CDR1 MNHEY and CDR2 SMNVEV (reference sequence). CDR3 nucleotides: TGTGCCAGCAGTTTAAGGGGACTAGCCGACTCCGAGGAGACCCAGTACTTC. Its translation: CASSLRGLADSEETQYF.

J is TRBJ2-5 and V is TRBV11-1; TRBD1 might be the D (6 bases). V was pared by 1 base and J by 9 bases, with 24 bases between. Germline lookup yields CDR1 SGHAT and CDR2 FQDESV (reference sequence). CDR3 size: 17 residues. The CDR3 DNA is TGTGCCAGCAGCTTAGTCCCCCGGACAGCCTCCGGTGGGTCCCAGTACTTC. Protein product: CASSLVPRTASGGSQYF.

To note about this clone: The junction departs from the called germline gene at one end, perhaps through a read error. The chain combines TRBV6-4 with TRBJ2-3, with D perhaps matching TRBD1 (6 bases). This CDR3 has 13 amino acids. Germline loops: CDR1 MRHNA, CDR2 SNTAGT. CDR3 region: CASSDTGSTKPSF. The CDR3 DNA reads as TGTGCCAGCAGTGATACAGGGTCAACCAAACCCTCCTTT.

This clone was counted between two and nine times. The chain's CDR3 is CASSLSFHTEAFF. The CDR3 coding sequence is TGTGCCAGCAGCTTATCGTTCCACACTGAAGCTTTCTTT. V is TRBV7-6 and J is TRBJ1-1; D gene ambiguous. Trimming stripped 2 bases from V and 3 bases from J, with 7 bases between. CDR1 and CDR2 from the germline V gene are SGHVS and FNYEAQ. The CDR3 runs to 13 residues.

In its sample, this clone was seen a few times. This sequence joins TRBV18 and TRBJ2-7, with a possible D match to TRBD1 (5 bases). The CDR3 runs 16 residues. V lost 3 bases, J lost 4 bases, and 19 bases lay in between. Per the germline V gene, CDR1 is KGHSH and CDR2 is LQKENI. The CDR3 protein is CASSPRQKGVPYEQYF. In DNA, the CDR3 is TGTGCCAGCTCACCCAGACAGAAAGGTGTCCCATACGAGCAGTACTTC. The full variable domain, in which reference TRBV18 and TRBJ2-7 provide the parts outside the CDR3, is NAGVMQNPRHLVRRRGQEARLRCSPMKGHSHVYWYRQLPEEGLKFMVYLQKENIIDESGMPKERFSAEFPKEGPSILRIQQVVRGDSAAYFCASSPRQKGVPYEQYFGPGTRLTVT.

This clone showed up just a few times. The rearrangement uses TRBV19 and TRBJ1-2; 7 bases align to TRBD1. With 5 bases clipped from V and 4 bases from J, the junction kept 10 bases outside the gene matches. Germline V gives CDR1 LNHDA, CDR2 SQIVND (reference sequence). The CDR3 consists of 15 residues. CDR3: CASSYGQALSYGYTF. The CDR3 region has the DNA TGTGCCAGTAGTTATGGACAGGCTCTTTCCTATGGCTACACCTTC.

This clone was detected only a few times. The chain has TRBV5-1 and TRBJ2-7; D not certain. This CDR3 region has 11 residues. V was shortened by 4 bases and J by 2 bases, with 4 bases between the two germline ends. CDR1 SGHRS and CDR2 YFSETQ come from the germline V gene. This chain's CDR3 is CASSDTYEQYF. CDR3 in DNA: TGCGCCAGCAGCGACACCTACGAGCAGTACTTC.

CDR3 in DNA: TGTGCCAGCAGTGAGAGACAGGGGGATGGCTACACCTTC. Its protein product is CASSERQGDGYTF. The chain uses TRBV6-5 and TRBJ1-2, with 9 bases lining up with TRBD1. Germline V lookup: CDR1 MNHEY, CDR2 SVGAGI. V lost 5 bases and J lost 6; bases outside the gene matches: 4. The CDR3 is made up of 13 amino acids.

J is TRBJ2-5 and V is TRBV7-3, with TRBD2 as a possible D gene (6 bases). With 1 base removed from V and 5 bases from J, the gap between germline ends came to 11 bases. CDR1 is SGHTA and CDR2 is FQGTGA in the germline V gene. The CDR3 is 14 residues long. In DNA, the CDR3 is TGTGCCAGCAGCTTAATCGGGAGTGGGGAGACCCAGTACTTC. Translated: CASSLIGSGETQYF.

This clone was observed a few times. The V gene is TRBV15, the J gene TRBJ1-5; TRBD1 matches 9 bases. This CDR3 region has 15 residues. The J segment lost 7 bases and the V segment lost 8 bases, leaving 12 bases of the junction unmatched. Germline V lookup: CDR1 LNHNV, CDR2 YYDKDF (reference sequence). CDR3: CATSVWGQGDQPQHF. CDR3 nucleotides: TGTGCCACCTCCGTTTGGGGACAGGGCGACCAGCCCCAGCATTTT.

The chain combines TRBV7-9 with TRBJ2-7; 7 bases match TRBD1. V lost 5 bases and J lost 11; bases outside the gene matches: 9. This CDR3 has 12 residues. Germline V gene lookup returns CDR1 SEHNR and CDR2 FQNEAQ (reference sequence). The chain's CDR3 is CASSISDRREYF. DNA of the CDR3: TGTGCCAGCAGCATCTCGGACAGGAGAGAGTACTTC.

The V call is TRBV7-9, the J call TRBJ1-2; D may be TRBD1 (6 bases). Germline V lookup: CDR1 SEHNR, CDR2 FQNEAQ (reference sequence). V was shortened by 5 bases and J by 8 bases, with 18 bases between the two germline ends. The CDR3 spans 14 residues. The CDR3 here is CASSQDSGDGGYTF. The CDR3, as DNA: TGTGCCAGCAGCCAAGACTCAGGGGACGGAGGCTACACCTTC.

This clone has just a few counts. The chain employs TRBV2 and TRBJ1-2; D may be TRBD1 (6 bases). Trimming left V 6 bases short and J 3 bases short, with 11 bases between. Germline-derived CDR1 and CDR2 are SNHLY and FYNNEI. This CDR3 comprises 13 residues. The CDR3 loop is CASRLDRDYGYTF. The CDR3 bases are TGTGCCAGCAGGCTGGACAGAGACTATGGCTACACCTTC.

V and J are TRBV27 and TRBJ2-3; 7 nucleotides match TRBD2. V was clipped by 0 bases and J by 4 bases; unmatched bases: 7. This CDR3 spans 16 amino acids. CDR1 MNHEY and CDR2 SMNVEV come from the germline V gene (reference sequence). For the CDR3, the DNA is TGTGCCAGCAGTTTATCGCCTAGCGGTTGGTCAGATACGCAGTATTTT. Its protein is CASSLSPSGWSDTQYF.

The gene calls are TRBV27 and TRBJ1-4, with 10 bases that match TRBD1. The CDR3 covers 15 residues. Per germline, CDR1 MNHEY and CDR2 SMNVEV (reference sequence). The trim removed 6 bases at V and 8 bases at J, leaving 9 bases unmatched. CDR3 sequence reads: CASRRGTGAWEKLFF. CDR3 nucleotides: TGTGCCAGCAGACGTGGGACAGGGGCTTGGGAAAAACTGTTTTTT.

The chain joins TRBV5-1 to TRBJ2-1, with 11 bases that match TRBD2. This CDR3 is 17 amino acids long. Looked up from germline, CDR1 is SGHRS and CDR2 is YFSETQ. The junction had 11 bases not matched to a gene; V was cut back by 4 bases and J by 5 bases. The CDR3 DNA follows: TGCGCCAGCAGCATGAGACCGTCTAGCGGGGGGCACAATGAGCAGTTCTTC. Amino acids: CASSMRPSSGGHNEQFF.

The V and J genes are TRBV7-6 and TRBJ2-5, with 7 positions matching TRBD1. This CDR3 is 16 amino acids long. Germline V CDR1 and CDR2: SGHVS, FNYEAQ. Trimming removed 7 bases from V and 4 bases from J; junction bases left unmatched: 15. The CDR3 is CASTLQGFGLRETQYF. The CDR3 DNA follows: TGTGCCAGCACCCTACAGGGGTTCGGGTTACGAGAGACCCAGTACTTC.

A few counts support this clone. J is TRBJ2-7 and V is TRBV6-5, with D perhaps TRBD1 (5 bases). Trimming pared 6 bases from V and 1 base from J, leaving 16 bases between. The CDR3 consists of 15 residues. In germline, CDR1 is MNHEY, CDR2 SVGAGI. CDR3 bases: TGTGCCAGCAGAGGGGTGGGGTTAGGGTCCTACGAGCAGTACTTC. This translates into CASRGVGLGSYEQYF.